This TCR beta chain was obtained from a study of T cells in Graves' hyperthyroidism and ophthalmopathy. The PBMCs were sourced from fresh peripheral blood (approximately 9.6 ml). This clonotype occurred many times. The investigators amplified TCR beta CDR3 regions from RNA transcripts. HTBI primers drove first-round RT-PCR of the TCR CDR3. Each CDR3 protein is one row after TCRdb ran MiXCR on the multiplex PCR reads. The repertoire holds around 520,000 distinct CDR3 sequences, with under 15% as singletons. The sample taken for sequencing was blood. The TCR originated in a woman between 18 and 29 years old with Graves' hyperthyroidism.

CDR3 DNA sequence: TGTGCCAGCAGCTTAACGGATCCCTACGAGCAGTACTTC. This encodes CASSLTDPYEQYF. The chain uses TRBV11-1 and TRBJ2-7; no clear D gene. CDR3 length: 13 residues. Trimming stripped 2 bases from V and 2 bases from J, with 7 bases between. Germline V lookup: CDR1 SGHAT, CDR2 FQDESV (reference sequence).